The clone carrying this T cell receptor (beta chain) has only a few counts. What the library attached to individual cDNA molecules were unique molecular identifiers. MiXCR was run by TCRdb on the RACE reads, yielding one entry per CDR3 protein. Of around 65,000 distinct CDR3 sequences in the sample, roughly 6.1% were seen once. This sample was included in a study of human T cells and chemical hapten exposure. As for time point: healthy volunteer bleed at 6 weeks. Before extraction, the whole blood was not fractionated, and total RNA was taken from it. The CDR3 length is 11 residues. The germline V and J ends were trimmed by 5 bases and 7 bases, with 11 bases remaining between them. The V gene's germline CDR1 is DFQATT and CDR2 SNEGSKA (reference sequence).

The sequence derives from a female donor in good health. Some clones in this sample may be carry-over from other donors' samples. V usage is TRBV20-1 and J usage is TRBJ2-5; maybe TRBD2 (7 bases). The material sequenced was whole blood. CDR3 bases: TGCAGTGCTGGGGGAGGGGGGACCCAGTACTTC. Its translation is CSAGGGGTQYF.